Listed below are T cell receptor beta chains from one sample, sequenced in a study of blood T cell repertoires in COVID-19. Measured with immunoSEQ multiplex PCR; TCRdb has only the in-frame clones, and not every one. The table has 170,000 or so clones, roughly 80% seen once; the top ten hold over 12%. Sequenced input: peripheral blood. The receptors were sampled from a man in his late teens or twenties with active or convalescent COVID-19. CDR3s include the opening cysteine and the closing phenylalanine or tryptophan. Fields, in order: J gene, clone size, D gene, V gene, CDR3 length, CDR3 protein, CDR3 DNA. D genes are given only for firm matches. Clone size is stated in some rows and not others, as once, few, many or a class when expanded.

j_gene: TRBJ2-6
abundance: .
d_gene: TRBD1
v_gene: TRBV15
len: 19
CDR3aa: CATTIGRDRGRSGANVLTF
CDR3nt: TGTGCCACCACTATTGGCCGGGACAGGGGTCGATCTGGGGCCAACGTCCTGACTTTC

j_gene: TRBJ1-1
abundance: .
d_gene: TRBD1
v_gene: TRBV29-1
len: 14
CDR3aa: CSVDGSAGGTEAFF
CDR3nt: TGCAGCGTTGATGGTTCGGCAGGGGGCACTGAAGCTTTCTTT

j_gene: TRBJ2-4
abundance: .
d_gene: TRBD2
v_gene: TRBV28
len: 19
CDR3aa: CASTLGLPSGRSVKNIQYF
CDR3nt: TGTGCCAGCACCCTTGGGCTCCCTAGCGGGAGGTCTGTCAAAAACATTCAGTACTTC

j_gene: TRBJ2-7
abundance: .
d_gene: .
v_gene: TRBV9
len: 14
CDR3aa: CASSAGTSSYEQYF
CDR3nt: TGTGCCAGCAGTGCCGGGACTTCCTCCTACGAGCAGTACTTC

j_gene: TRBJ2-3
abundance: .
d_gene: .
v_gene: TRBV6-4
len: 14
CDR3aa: CASRAGASTDTQYF
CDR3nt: TGTGCCAGCAGAGCAGGGGCTAGCACAGATACGCAGTATTTT

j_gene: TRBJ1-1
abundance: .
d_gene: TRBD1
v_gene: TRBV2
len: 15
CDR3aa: CASSMQGAFYTEAFF
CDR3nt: TGTGCCAGCAGCATGCAGGGGGCATTTTACACTGAAGCTTTCTTT

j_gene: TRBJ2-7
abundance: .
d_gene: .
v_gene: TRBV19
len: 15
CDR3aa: CASSTRAGQIYEQYF
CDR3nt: TGTGCCAGTAGTACGCGAGCAGGACAGATCTACGAGCAGTACTTC

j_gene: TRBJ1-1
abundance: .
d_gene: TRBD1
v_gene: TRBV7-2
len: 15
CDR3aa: CASSKMGQGKTEAFF
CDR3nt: TGTGCCAGCAGCAAGATGGGACAGGGAAAAACTGAAGCTTTCTTT

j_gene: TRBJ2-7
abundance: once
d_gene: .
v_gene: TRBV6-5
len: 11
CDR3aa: CASSYGQGQYF
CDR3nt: TGTGCCAGCAGTTACGGGCAGGGACAGTACTTC

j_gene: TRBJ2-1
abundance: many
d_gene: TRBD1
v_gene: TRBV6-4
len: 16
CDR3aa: CASSDSSQGAYNEQFF
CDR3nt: TGTGCCAGCAGTGACTCTAGTCAGGGGGCCTACAATGAGCAGTTCTTC

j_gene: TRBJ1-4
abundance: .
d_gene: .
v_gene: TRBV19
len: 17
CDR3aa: CASSITFRVGTNEKLFF
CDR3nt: TGTGCCAGTAGTATCACCTTCAGGGTCGGTACTAATGAAAAACTGTTTTTT

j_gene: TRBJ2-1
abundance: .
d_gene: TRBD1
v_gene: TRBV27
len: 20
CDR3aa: CASTPGGGQGASSSYNEQFF
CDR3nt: TGTGCCAGCACTCCCGGTGGGGGACAGGGGGCTTCTAGCTCCTACAATGAGCAGTTCTTC

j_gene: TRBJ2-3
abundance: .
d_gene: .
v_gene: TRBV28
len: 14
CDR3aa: CASSTSGRTDTQYF
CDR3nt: TGTGCCAGCAGTACAAGCGGACGCACAGATACGCAGTATTTT

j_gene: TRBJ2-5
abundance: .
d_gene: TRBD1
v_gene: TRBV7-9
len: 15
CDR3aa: CASSLRSGGRETQYF
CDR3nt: TGTGCCAGCAGCTTAAGGTCAGGGGGCAGGGAGACCCAGTACTTC

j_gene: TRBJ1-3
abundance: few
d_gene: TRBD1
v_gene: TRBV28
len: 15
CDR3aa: CASTKRGPGGNTIYF
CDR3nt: TGTGCCAGCACGAAAAGGGGGCCTGGTGGAAACACCATATATTTT

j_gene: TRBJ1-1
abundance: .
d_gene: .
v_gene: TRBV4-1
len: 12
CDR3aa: CASSPLGGVAFF
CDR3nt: TGCGCCAGCAGCCCCCTGGGGGGAGTAGCTTTCTTT

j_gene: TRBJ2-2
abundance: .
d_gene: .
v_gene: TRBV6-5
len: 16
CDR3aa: CASSYSLGFSAGELFF
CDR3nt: TGTGCCAGCAGTTACTCGCTTGGGTTTAGCGCCGGGGAGCTGTTTTTT

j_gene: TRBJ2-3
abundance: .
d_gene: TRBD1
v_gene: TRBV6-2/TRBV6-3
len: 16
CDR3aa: CASSSVTGVSTDTQYF
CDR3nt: TGTGCCAGCAGTTCCGTGACAGGGGTTAGCACAGATACGCAGTATTTT

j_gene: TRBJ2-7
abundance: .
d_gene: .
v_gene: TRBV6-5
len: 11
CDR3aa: CASSRLYEQYF
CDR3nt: TGTGCCAGCAGCCGTCTCTACGAGCAGTACTTC

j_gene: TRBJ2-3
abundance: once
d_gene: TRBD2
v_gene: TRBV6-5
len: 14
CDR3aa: CASSRSGIADTQYF
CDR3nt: TGTGCCAGCAGTCGGAGCGGGATTGCGGATACGCAGTATTTT

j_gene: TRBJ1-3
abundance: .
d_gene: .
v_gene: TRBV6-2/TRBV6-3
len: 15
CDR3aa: CASSLRGGRGNTIYF
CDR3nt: TGTGCCAGCAGTCTTCGTGGAGGCAGAGGAAACACCATATATTTT

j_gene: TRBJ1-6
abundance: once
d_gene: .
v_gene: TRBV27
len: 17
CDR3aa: CASSPTPQDGDNSPLHF
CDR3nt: TGTGCCAGCAGTCCCACACCTCAGGACGGGGATAATTCACCCCTCCACTTT

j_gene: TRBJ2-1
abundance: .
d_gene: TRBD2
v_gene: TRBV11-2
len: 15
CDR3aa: CASSPRTRSHNEQFF
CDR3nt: TGTGCCAGCAGCCCCCGGACTAGGAGTCACAATGAGCAGTTCTTC

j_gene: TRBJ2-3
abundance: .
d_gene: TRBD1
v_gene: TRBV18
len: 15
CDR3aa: CASSPGHRGTDTQYF
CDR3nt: TGTGCCAGCTCACCAGGACACAGGGGGACAGATACGCAGTATTTT

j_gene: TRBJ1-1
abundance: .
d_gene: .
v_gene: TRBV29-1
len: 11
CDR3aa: CSGGQNTEAFF
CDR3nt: TGCAGCGGGGGACAGAACACTGAAGCTTTCTTT

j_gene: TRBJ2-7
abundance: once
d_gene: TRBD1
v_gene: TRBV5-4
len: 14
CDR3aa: CASSETGVTYEQYF
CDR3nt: TGTGCCAGCAGCGAAACAGGGGTTACCTACGAGCAGTACTTC

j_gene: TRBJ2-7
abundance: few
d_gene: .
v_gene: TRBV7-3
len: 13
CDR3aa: CASSLDREDEQYF
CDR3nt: TGTGCCAGCAGCCTAGACAGGGAGGACGAGCAGTACTTC

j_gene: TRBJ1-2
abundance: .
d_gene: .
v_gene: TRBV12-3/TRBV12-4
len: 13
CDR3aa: CASSSDSLYGYTF
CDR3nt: TGTGCCAGCAGTTCGGACAGCCTCTATGGCTACACCTTC

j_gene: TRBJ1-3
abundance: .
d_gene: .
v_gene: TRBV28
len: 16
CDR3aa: CASSPAGKVGGNTIYF
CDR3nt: TGTGCCAGCAGTCCAGCAGGGAAAGTGGGTGGAAACACCATATATTTT

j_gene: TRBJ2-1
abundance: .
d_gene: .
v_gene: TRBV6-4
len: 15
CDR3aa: CASSEAGSSYNEQFF
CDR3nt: TGTGCCAGCAGTGAGGCGGGTAGCTCCTACAATGAGCAGTTCTTC

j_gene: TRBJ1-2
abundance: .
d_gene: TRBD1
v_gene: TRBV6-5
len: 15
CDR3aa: CASSLGRTGNYGYTF
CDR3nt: TGTGCCAGCAGTTTAGGCCGGACAGGGAATTATGGCTACACCTTC

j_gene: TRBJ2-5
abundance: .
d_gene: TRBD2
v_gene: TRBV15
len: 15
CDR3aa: CATSFRLAGKETQYF
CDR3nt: TGTGCCACCAGCTTTCGACTAGCGGGGAAAGAGACCCAGTACTTC

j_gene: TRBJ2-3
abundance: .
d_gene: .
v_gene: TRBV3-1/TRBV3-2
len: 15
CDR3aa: CASSQFGAGTDTQYF
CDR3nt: TGTGCCAGCAGCCAATTTGGCGCGGGCACAGATACGCAGTATTTT

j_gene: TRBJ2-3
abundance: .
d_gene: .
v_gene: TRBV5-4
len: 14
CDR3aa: CASSFSSYADTQYF
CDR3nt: TGTGCCAGCAGCTTTTCTAGCTATGCAGATACGCAGTATTTT

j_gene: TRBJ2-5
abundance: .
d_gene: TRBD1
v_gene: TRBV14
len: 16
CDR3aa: CASSQVNRGPVGTQYF
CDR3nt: TGTGCCAGCAGCCAAGTTAACAGGGGGCCCGTCGGTACCCAGTACTTC

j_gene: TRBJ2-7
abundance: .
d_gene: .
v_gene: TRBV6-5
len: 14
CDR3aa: CASTQASPPYEQYF
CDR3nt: TGTGCCAGCACCCAGGCGTCACCCCCCTACGAGCAGTACTTC

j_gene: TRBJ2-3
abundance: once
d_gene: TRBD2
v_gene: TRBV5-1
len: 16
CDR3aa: CASSIPSGSSTDTQYF
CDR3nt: TGCGCCAGCAGCATTCCTAGCGGGAGTAGCACAGATACGCAGTATTTT

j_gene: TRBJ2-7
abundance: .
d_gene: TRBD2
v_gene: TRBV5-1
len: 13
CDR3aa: CASSQAGTNEQYF
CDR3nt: TGCGCCAGCAGCCAAGCGGGGACGAACGAGCAGTACTTC

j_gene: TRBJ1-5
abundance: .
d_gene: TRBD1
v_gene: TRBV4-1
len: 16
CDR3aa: CASSQEPRQGVQPQHF
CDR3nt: TGCGCCAGCAGCCAAGAACCACGACAGGGGGTACAGCCCCAGCATTTT

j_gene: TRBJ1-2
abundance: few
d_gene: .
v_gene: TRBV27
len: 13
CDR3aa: CASSLLGRNGYTF
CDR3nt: TGTGCCAGCAGTTTACTCGGCAGGAATGGCTACACCTTC